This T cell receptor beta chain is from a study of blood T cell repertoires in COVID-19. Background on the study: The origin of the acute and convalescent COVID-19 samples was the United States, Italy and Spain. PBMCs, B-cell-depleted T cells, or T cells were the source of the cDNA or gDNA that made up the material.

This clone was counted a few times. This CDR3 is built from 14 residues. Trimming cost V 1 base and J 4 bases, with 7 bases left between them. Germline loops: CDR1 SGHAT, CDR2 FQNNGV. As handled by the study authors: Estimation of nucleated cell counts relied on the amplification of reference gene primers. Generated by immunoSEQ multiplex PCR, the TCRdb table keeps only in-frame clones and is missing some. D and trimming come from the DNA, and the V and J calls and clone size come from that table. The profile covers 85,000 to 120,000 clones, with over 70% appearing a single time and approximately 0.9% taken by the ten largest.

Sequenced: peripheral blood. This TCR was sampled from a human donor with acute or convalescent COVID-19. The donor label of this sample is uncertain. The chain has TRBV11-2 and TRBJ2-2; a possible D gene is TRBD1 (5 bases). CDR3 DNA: TGTGCCAGCAGCTTAGGGCAGGGCACCGGGGAGCTGTTTTTT. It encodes CASSLGQGTGELFF.